The sequence of this TCR beta chain was determined in a study of T-cell reconstitution after alpha-beta-depleted transplantation in children. Unique molecular identifiers were built into the TCRbeta library. Each CDR3 protein is one row after TCRdb ran MiXCR on the PCR reads. The sample records about 610,000 distinct CDR3 sequences, over 9.5% being singletons. The CDR3 loop spans 16 amino acids. V lost 1 base and J lost 1, with 11 bases in between. Per germline, CDR1 SGHAT and CDR2 FQNNGV. The sequence was collected from a human donor who donated a stem cell graft to a child with acute myeloid leukemia. This sample comprised PBMCs from the stem cell graft donor, obtained from the stem cell graft. The V gene is TRBV11-2, the J gene TRBJ2-1; D may be TRBD1 (5 bases). In DNA form, the CDR3 reads TGTGCCAGCAGCTTAGTGGGCAGGGTTTCCTACAATGAGCAGTTCTTC. It codes for CASSLVGRVSYNEQFF.